Following are 18 T cell receptor beta chains from one sample sequenced in a study of T cells after yellow fever vaccination. TCRdb used MiXCR to reprocess the 5' RACE reads, holding one entry per CDR3 protein. The repertoire holds about 500,000 distinct CDR3 sequences, with roughly a sixth as singletons. The sample consisted of PBMCs, taken around 5 days after the first yellow fever vaccination. These TCRs come from a young man who received the YFV17D yellow fever vaccine.

This clonotype was found many times. This chain joins TRBV7-3 and TRBJ2-2; possibly TRBD1 for D (5 bases). This CDR3 comprises 17 residues. V was pared by 5 bases and J by 7 bases, with 23 bases between. Per germline, CDR1 SGHTA and CDR2 FQGTGA. CDR3 amino acids: CASSPKLKPRGLGELFF. In DNA, the CDR3 is TGTGCCAGCAGCCCCAAACTAAAGCCAAGGGGCCTCGGGGAGCTGTTTTTT.

The sample holds a few counts of this clonotype. The rearrangement links TRBV12-3 or TRBV12-4 to TRBJ2-2; D not certain. Trimming pared 6 bases from V and 4 bases from J, leaving 15 bases between. This CDR3 spans 15 amino acids. The CDR3 loop reads CASSSTGGFTGELFF. The CDR3 DNA reads as TGTGCCAGCAGCTCGACGGGCGGATTCACCGGGGAGCTGTTTTTT.

The V call is TRBV2, the J call TRBJ1-2, with TRBD1 identical over 8 bases. This CDR3 is 16 amino acids long. Trimming cost V 1 base and J 8 bases; bases outside gene matches: 12. Germline-derived CDR1 and CDR2 are SNHLY and FYNNEI. Here the CDR3 DNA reads TGTGCCAGCAGTGAAGGGGCCAGGACAGGGATGCGGGGCTACACCTTC. Translation gives CASSEGARTGMRGYTF.

This clonotype has a handful of counts. V is TRBV24-1 and J is TRBJ2-4, with 10 bases lining up with TRBD2. With V trimmed by 9 bases and J by 0 bases, 7 bases remained unmatched. In germline, CDR1 is KGHDR, CDR2 SFDVKD. CDR3 length: 16 residues. The CDR3 sequence: CATFRAGGLAKNIQYF. CDR3 bases: TGTGCCACCTTCCGAGCGGGGGGGCTAGCCAAAAACATTCAGTACTTC.

This sequence joins TRBV12-3 or TRBV12-4 and TRBJ1-5; tentatively, D is TRBD1 (5 bases). The length of the CDR3 is 16 residues. V was pared by 5 bases and J by 4 bases, with 18 bases between. CDR3 in DNA: TGTGCCAGCAGTGAACAGGAAAGGGGTACAAATCAGCCCCAGCATTTT. It codes for CASSEQERGTNQPQHF.

The chain carries TRBV12-5 and TRBJ2-7; D is undetermined. Germline lookup yields CDR1 LGHNT and CDR2 FRNRAP. The CDR3 totals 14 residues. The V and J ends lost 4 bases and 3 bases respectively, with 13 bases between them. The CDR3 reads CASGSLDRRYEQYF. CDR3 DNA: TGTGCTAGTGGTTCCCTTGACCGGCGCTACGAGCAGTACTTC.

The chain has TRBV7-2 and TRBJ1-6; tentative D call: TRBD1 (5 bases). The V end was cut by 7 bases, the J end by 6 bases, with 13 bases between. The CDR3 totals 14 residues. Per germline, CDR1 SGHTA and CDR2 FQGNSA. The CDR3 reads CASTREGPNSPLHF. CDR3 DNA sequence: TGTGCCAGCACCAGAGAGGGGCCTAATTCACCCCTCCACTTT.

This clonotype has only a few counts. V is TRBV20-1 and J is TRBJ2-4; 7 bases fit TRBD2. The V segment lost 5 bases and the J segment 7 bases; nucleotides outside the gene matches: 8. Germline lookup yields CDR1 DFQATT and CDR2 SNEGSKA (reference sequence). The CDR3 has 13 residues. The CDR3 here is CSAAGDRGNIQYF. DNA of the CDR3: TGCAGTGCTGCGGGGGACCGAGGGAACATTCAGTACTTC.

V and J are TRBV10-3 and TRBJ2-5; the D is unclear. This CDR3 has 16 residues. Germline-derived CDR1 and CDR2 are ENHRY and SYGVKD. Trimming removed 0 bases from V and 1 base from J, with 12 bases in between. CDR3 in amino acids: CAISESEGALQETQYF. CDR3 nucleotides: TGTGCCATCAGTGAGTCGGAAGGCGCCCTCCAAGAGACCCAGTACTTC.

This clonotype turned up a few times. In nucleotides, the CDR3 is TGTGCCAGCAGACGGGGTGCCGGGCGCGAGCAGTACTTC. Encoded protein: CASRRGAGREQYF. The J gene is TRBJ2-7, the V gene TRBV7-9; tentative D call: TRBD2 (5 bases). V lost 6 bases and J lost 6, with 15 bases in between. This CDR3 is 13 amino acids long. The germline V gene encodes CDR1 SEHNR and CDR2 FQNEAQ (reference sequence).

This clonotype was counted ten times or more. The V gene is TRBV5-6, the J gene TRBJ2-2; TRBD1 matches 7 bases. This CDR3 has 16 amino acids. The V gene's germline CDR1 is SGHDT and CDR2 YYEEEE. V lost 2 bases and J lost 7; bases outside the gene matches: 11. The CDR3 DNA sequence: TGTGCCAGCAGCTTTCGTAGGGACAGCCGAGGCGGGGAGCTGTTTTTT. Translating it yields CASSFRRDSRGGELFF. Combining the CDR3 with reference TRBV5-6 and TRBJ2-2 gives the whole variable domain DAGVTQSPTHLIKTRGQQVTLRCSPKSGHDTVSWYQQALGQGPQFIFQYYEEEERQRGNFPDRFSGHQFPNYSSELNVNALLLGDSALYLCASSFRRDSRGGELFFGEGSRLTVL.

The chain carries TRBV10-3 and TRBJ1-5; D gene uncertain. CDR3 length: 15 residues. V shed 3 bases and J shed 6 bases, with 15 bases lying between them. Per germline, CDR1 ENHRY and CDR2 SYGVKD. In nucleotides, the CDR3 is TGTGCCATCAGTGACCCCTCCCGCCTTACTCAGCCCCAGCATTTT. Residues: CAISDPSRLTQPQHF.

The table lists this clonotype with many counts. The gene calls are TRBV5-4 and TRBJ2-5, with a weak D call TRBD1 (6 bases). The CDR3 totals 14 residues. From germline, CDR1 is SGHNT and CDR2 YYREEE (reference sequence). V was clipped by 4 bases and J by 1 base, with 11 bases between them. For the CDR3, the DNA is TGTGCCAGCAGCCATTGGACAGTCCAAGAGACCCAGTACTTC. Translated: CASSHWTVQETQYF.

This clonotype was counted many times. The chain carries TRBV4-1 and TRBJ2-3; no reliable D call. The V end was cut by 4 bases, the J end by 0 bases, with 23 bases between. Germline lookup yields CDR1 MGHRA and CDR2 YSYEKL. The CDR3 has 19 amino acids. The CDR3, as DNA: TGCGCCAGCAGCCTTACCTGGGGATTCTATAAATCTAGCACAGATACGCAGTATTTT. It is translated as CASSLTWGFYKSSTDTQYF.

The genes are TRBV15 and TRBJ2-5, with D perhaps being TRBD1 or TRBD2 (5 bases each). Deletions cut 0 bases from V and 5 bases from J, with 13 bases between. The CDR3 contains 15 residues. Germline-derived CDR1 and CDR2 are LNHNV and YYDKDF (reference sequence). CDR3 region: CATSREPRGAETQYF. The CDR3 DNA reads as TGTGCCACCAGCAGAGAACCTCGGGGCGCGGAGACCCAGTACTTC.

This chain uses TRBV9 with TRBJ2-7; D is uncertain. There are 12 residues in the CDR3. The germline V gene encodes CDR1 SGDLS and CDR2 YYNGEE. Trimming stripped 0 bases from V and 5 bases from J, with 6 bases between. As DNA, the CDR3 is TGTGCCAGCAGCGTAGATCAGGACGAGCAGTACTTC. Amino acids: CASSVDQDEQYF.

The rearrangement links TRBV25-1 to TRBJ2-5; a weak D match, TRBD1 (6 bases). CDR1 and CDR2 (germline): MGHDK, SYGVNS. The CDR3 covers 15 residues. The V gene lost 4 bases and the J gene lost 0 bases, with 12 bases spanning the gap. Here the CDR3 DNA reads TGTGCCAGCAGTGCCAACCGACAGGACCAAGAGACCCAGTACTTC. It codes for CASSANRQDQETQYF.

This clonotype has a count of ten or more. The chain uses TRBV7-9 and TRBJ2-3; D is unclear. Trimming removed 5 bases at V and 4 bases at J, with 10 bases between. The germline V gene encodes CDR1 SEHNR and CDR2 FQNEAQ (reference sequence). The CDR3 runs to 13 residues. The CDR3 DNA is TGTGCCAGCAGCCTAGAGTGGGCAGATACGCAGTATTTT. Translation gives CASSLEWADTQYF.